A single sample is the source of the 23 T cell receptor beta chains below, sequenced in a study of CD8+ T cells in alopecia areata. Extracted RNA was reverse transcribed into cDNA, the sequencing template. Repertoires were generated with immunoSEQ multiplex PCR, while TCRdb's copy carries only in-frame clones and drops some. The sample has 150,000 to 200,000 clones, roughly 60% seen once. The sequencing sample was made of CD4+ T cells sorted from blood. The receptors originated from a human donor in good health.

There are a few counts of this clone. The chain uses TRBV5-6 and TRBJ2-3, with a possible D match to TRBD2 (6 bases). This CDR3 spans 15 amino acids. Per germline, CDR1 SGHDT and CDR2 YYEEEE. Trimming left V 1 base short and J 0 bases short, with 9 bases between. CDR3 in DNA: TGTGCCAGCAGCTTGACGGGGACTAGCACAGATACGCAGTATTTT. Translating gives CASSLTGTSTDTQYF. Together with reference TRBV5-6 and TRBJ2-3, the CDR3 gives the full variable domain: DAGVTQSPTHLIKTRGQQVTLRCSPKSGHDTVSWYQQALGQGPQFIFQYYEEEERQRGNFPDRFSGHQFPNYSSELNVNALLLGDSALYLCASSLTGTSTDTQYFGPGTRLTVL.

V usage is TRBV30 and J usage is TRBJ2-5; D remains unclear. Germline CDR1 GTSNPN, CDR2 SVGIG (reference sequence). The V end lost 0 bases, the J end lost 5 bases, and 10 bases lay between the germline ends. There are 13 residues in the CDR3. The CDR3 nucleotides are TGTGCCTGGAGTGTAGGGCGAGCGGAGACCCAGTACTTC. Protein: CAWSVGRAETQYF. Full variable domain (missing parts from reference TRBV30 and TRBJ2-5): SQTIHQWPATLVQPVGSPLSLECTVEGTSNPNLYWYRQAAGRGLQLLFYSVGIGQISSEVPQNLSASRPQDRQFILSSKKLLLSDSGFYLCAWSVGRAETQYFGPGTRLLVL.

The chain has TRBV2 and TRBJ2-1, with D unclear. The V and J ends lost 7 bases and 3 bases respectively, with 10 bases between them. Germline values: CDR1 SNHLY, CDR2 FYNNEI. The CDR3 length is 13 residues. DNA for the CDR3: TGTGCCAGCATCCTGACTTACTACAATGAGCAGTTCTTC. Residues: CASILTYYNEQFF. Full variable domain (rest looked up from reference TRBV2 and TRBJ2-1): EPEVTQTPSHQVTQMGQEVILRCVPISNHLYFYWYRQILGQKVEFLVSFYNNEISEKSEIFDDQFSVERPDGSNFTLKIRSTKLEDSAMYFCASILTYYNEQFFGPGTRLTVL.

The V gene is TRBV5-4, the J gene TRBJ2-4, with TRBD1 identical over 7 bases. The germline V gene encodes CDR1 SGHNT and CDR2 YYREEE (reference sequence). CDR3 length: 14 residues. V lost 3 bases and J lost 6; bases outside the gene matches: 6. In DNA, the CDR3 is TGTGCCAGCAGCTCTCAGGGACAGCTAAACATTCAGTACTTC. Residues: CASSSQGQLNIQYF.

In its sample, this clone was seen a few times. CDR3 amino acids: CASSDRLGRIGELFF. For the CDR3, the DNA is TGTGCCAGCAGTGACAGGTTAGGGAGGATCGGGGAGCTGTTTTTT. The chain couples TRBV2 to TRBJ2-2; possible D gene TRBD2, 6 bases. V shed 3 bases and J shed 7 bases, with 15 bases lying between them. The V gene's germline CDR1 is SNHLY and CDR2 FYNNEI. The CDR3 extends over 15 amino acids.

The chain recombines TRBV5-4 with TRBJ2-1; 8 nucleotides agree with TRBD2. The germline gives CDR1 SGHNT, CDR2 YYREEE (reference sequence). There are 17 residues in the CDR3. V gave up 5 bases and J gave up 4 bases; unmatched junction bases: 14. The CDR3 DNA follows: TGTGCCAGCAGGCCCGCAGCGGGGATAGCGGGGTACAATGAGCAGTTCTTC. Translating it yields CASRPAAGIAGYNEQFF. Supplemented by reference TRBV5-4 and TRBJ2-1, the full variable domain reads ETGVTQSPTHLIKTRGQQVTLRCSSQSGHNTVSWYQQALGQGPQFIFQYYREEENGRGNFPPRFSGLQFPNYSSELNVNALELDDSALYLCASRPAAGIAGYNEQFFGPGTRLTVL.

Here the CDR3 DNA reads TGTGCCAGCAGCTTACGGGGTCCGAGCAATCAGCCCCAGCATTTT. This encodes CASSLRGPSNQPQHF. This chain connects TRBV5-6 to TRBJ1-5; D uncertain. V was clipped by 2 bases and J by 1 base, with 10 bases between them. Germline V gene sequence: CDR1 SGHDT, CDR2 YYEEEE. The CDR3 runs 15 residues.

The CDR3 reads CATSRVERGNGYTF. In DNA, the CDR3 is TGTGCCACCAGCAGAGTCGAAAGGGGGAATGGCTACACCTTC. V gene TRBV15 combines with J gene TRBJ1-2, with D possibly matching TRBD1 (6 bases). The CDR3 runs 14 residues. Germline lookup yields CDR1 LNHNV and CDR2 YYDKDF (reference sequence). Deletions cut 1 base from V and 6 bases from J, with 12 bases between.

Ten or more counts support this clone. This chain joins TRBV11-2 and TRBJ2-2, with 10 bases lining up with TRBD2. This CDR3 has 16 residues. V dropped 4 bases and J dropped 5; count of bases not matched to a gene: 7. Germline V gene data show CDR1 as SGHAT and CDR2 as FQNNGV. This CDR3 reads CASSSSGRVLTGELFF. CDR3 in DNA: TGTGCCAGCAGCTCTAGCGGGAGAGTCTTGACCGGGGAGCTGTTTTTT.

The chain has TRBV27 and TRBJ2-7, with D possibly matching TRBD2 (7 bases). CDR3 length: 15 residues. Germline V gene sequence: CDR1 MNHEY, CDR2 SMNVEV (reference sequence). The V end was cut by 7 bases, the J end by 4 bases, with 20 bases between. CDR3 sequence reads: CASKSPGGLWYEQYF. The CDR3 DNA is TGTGCCAGCAAATCGCCCGGGGGGCTTTGGTACGAGCAGTACTTC.

This sequence joins TRBV4-1 and TRBJ1-5; possible D gene TRBD1, 6 bases. The CDR3 extends over 18 amino acids. Germline assignment: CDR1 MGHRA and CDR2 YSYEKL. The V end was cut by 4 bases, the J end by 0 bases, with 19 bases between. In DNA form, the CDR3 reads TGCGCCAGCAGCCCACAAGCAGGGGCCCTATATAGCAATCAGCCCCAGCATTTT. This encodes CASSPQAGALYSNQPQHF.

Remarks on this clone: Other DNA sequences of this sample code for an identical CDR3. This sequence joins TRBV29-1 and TRBJ1-1; 8 bases agree with TRBD1. The CDR3 extends over 12 amino acids. Germline V CDR1 and CDR2: SQVTM, ANQGSEA. V was pared by 6 bases and J by 4 bases, with 4 bases of the junction left unmatched. CDR3 loop: CSVGTGGTEAFF. CDR3 sequence (DNA): TGCAGCGTCGGTACAGGGGGCACTGAAGCTTTCTTT.

The chain links TRBV19 to TRBJ2-2; D is uncertain. V gave up 10 bases and J gave up 0 bases, with 12 bases separating them. Germline V gene data show CDR1 as LNHDA and CDR2 as SQIVND (reference sequence). This CDR3 is 14 amino acids long. This CDR3 reads CATRSPANTGELFF. The CDR3, as DNA: TGTGCCACCCGTAGTCCCGCGAACACCGGGGAGCTGTTTTTT.

The chain has TRBV7-9 and TRBJ2-5; D gene unclear. Germline CDR1 reads SEHNR; CDR2 reads FQNEAQ (reference sequence). V lost 7 bases, J lost 5 bases, and 11 bases lay in between. The CDR3 is made up of 12 amino acids. The CDR3 nucleotides read TGTGCCAGCACAGCTCTCCTGGAGACCCAGTACTTC. It is translated as CASTALLETQYF.

This clone has a handful of counts. The V call is TRBV29-1, the J call TRBJ2-1; D might be TRBD1 (5 bases). This CDR3 comprises 11 residues. Germline-derived CDR1 and CDR2 are SQVTM and ANQGSEA. V was clipped by 6 bases and J by 8 bases, with 11 bases between them. The CDR3 DNA is TGCAGCGTCCCAGGGTGGGATGAGCAGTTCTTC. Translating gives CSVPGWDEQFF.

This chain links TRBV19 with TRBJ1-5, with D possibly being TRBD1 (5 bases). This CDR3 has 17 amino acids. The V gene lost 3 bases and the J gene lost 3 bases, with 18 bases spanning the gap. Germline CDR1 reads LNHDA; CDR2 reads SQIVND (reference sequence). The CDR3 DNA follows: TGTGCCAGTAGTATTGATTTTGGCGGACATAACAATCAGCCCCAGCATTTT. It is translated as CASSIDFGGHNNQPQHF.

The chain carries TRBV5-1 and TRBJ1-1; the D gene is possibly TRBD1 (5 bases). Germline CDR1 is SGHRS and CDR2 is YFSETQ. This CDR3 spans 12 amino acids. V was shortened by 4 bases and J by 11 bases, with 15 bases between the two germline ends. CDR3 nucleotide sequence: TGCGCCAGCAGCCTAGGGGACGGCTTTGCTTTCTTT. Amino acid sequence: CASSLGDGFAFF.

The sample holds one count of this clone. The chain couples TRBV5-1 to TRBJ1-1, with TRBD1 matching over 10 bases. Germline loops: CDR1 SGHRS, CDR2 YFSETQ. The length of the CDR3 is 12 residues. With V trimmed by 7 bases and J by 7 bases, 4 bases remained unmatched. CDR3 sequence reads: CASGTGVGEAFF. DNA for the CDR3: TGCGCCAGCGGGACAGGGGTTGGTGAAGCTTTCTTT.

The rearrangement links TRBV30 to TRBJ1-4; 8 bases align to TRBD1. The J segment lost 1 base and the V segment lost 1 base, leaving 8 bases of the junction unmatched. Germline V gene data show CDR1 as GTSNPN and CDR2 as SVGIG (reference sequence). The length of the CDR3 is 17 residues. Written as DNA, the CDR3 is TGTGCCTGGAGTGGATCCGGGACAGGCGGAACTAATGAAAAACTGTTTTTT. Translated: CAWSGSGTGGTNEKLFF.

The chain employs TRBV9 and TRBJ2-1, with 13 bases matching TRBD2. This CDR3 has 16 amino acids. Germline-derived CDR1 and CDR2 are SGDLS and YYNGEE. V lost 4 bases, J lost 7 bases, and 8 bases stayed unmatched. This CDR3 reads CASSFGLAGVGNEQFF. In nucleotides, the CDR3 is TGTGCCAGCAGCTTTGGACTAGCGGGAGTGGGGAATGAGCAGTTCTTC.

This clone is termed medium-sized. As DNA, the CDR3 is TGTGCCACCACTTTAACCCCGGCCCAAGAGACCCAGTACTTC. Amino acids: CATTLTPAQETQYF. The V and J genes are TRBV28 and TRBJ2-5; D is uncertain. This CDR3 has 14 residues. V was pared by 10 bases and J by 1 base, with 16 bases between. Germline-derived CDR1 and CDR2 are MDHEN and SYDVKM.

V usage is TRBV29-1 and J usage is TRBJ1-1; 7 positions match TRBD1. The trim removed 6 bases at V and 0 bases at J, leaving 7 bases unmatched. The germline V gene encodes CDR1 SQVTM and CDR2 ANQGSEA. CDR3 length: 14 residues. CDR3 in amino acids: CSVKPQGMNTEAFF. In DNA form, the CDR3 reads TGCAGCGTGAAACCACAGGGGATGAACACTGAAGCTTTCTTT.

The V gene is TRBV4-1, the J gene TRBJ2-1; 7 bases match TRBD2. The trim removed 2 bases at V and 4 bases at J, leaving 5 bases unmatched. CDR3 length equals 15 residues. Germline V lookup: CDR1 MGHRA, CDR2 YSYEKL. The CDR3 coding sequence is TGCGCCAGCAGCCAACTTGGGACTACATACAATGAGCAGTTCTTC. Residues: CASSQLGTTYNEQFF.